This T cell receptor (beta chain) was sequenced in a study of patients and donors after allogeneic stem cell transplantation. This CDR3 is 17 amino acids long. The germline V gene encodes CDR1 SGHTA and CDR2 FQGTGA. The V gene end was trimmed by 4 bases and the J gene end by 0 bases; junction bases not matched to a gene: 9. TCRdb re-derived calls from the RT-PCR reads in MiXCR, one entry per CDR3 protein. Of roughly 960,000 distinct CDR3 sequences in the sample, more than 15% were seen once. Sample: blood, either unsorted or a sorted T cell fraction (not recorded which). V gene TRBV7-3 combines with J gene TRBJ2-3, with TRBD2 matching 8 bases. This TCR derives from a human donor who was either an allogeneic HSCT recipient or a stem cell or donor lymphocyte infusion donor (not recorded which). It is not recorded whose cells these are; they may come from a transplant donor. CDR3 loop: CASSSAGTRISTDTQYF. The CDR3 DNA follows: TGTGCCAGCAGCTCCGCCGGGACTAGAATAAGCACAGATACGCAGTATTTT.